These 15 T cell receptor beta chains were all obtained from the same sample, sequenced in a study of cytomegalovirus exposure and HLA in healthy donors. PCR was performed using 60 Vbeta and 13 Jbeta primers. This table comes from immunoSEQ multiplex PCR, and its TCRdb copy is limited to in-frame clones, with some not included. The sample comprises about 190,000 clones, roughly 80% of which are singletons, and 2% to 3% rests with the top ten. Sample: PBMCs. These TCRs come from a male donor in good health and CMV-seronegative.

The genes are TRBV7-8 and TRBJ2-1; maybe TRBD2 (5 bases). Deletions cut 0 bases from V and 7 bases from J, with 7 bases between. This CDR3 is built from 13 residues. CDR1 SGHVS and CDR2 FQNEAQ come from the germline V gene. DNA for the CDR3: TGTGCCAGCAGCTTAGCGGTAGCGAATGAGCAGTTCTTC. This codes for CASSLAVANEQFF.

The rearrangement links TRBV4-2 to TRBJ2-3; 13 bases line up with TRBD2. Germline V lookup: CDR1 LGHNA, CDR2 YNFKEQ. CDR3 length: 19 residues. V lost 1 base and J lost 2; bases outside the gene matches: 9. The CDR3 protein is CASSQATSGGPEPTDTQYF. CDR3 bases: TGTGCCAGCAGCCAAGCGACTAGCGGGGGGCCGGAACCCACAGATACGCAGTATTTT.

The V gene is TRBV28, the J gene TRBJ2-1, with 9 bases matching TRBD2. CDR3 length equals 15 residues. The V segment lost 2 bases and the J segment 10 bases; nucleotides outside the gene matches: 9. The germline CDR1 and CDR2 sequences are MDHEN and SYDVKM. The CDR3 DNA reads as TGTGCCAGCAGTTTACGCCTAGCGGGGCCTGAGGAGCAGTTCTTC. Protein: CASSLRLAGPEEQFF.

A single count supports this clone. In DNA, the CDR3 is TGCGCCAGCAGCCCCAGACAGGGGCCTCAAGAGACCCAGTACTTC. This gives the protein CASSPRQGPQETQYF. V gene TRBV5-1 combines with J gene TRBJ2-5; 8 bases agree with TRBD1. This CDR3 comprises 15 residues. V dropped 4 bases and J dropped 2; count of bases not matched to a gene: 7. The germline V gene has CDR1 SGHRS and CDR2 YFSETQ.

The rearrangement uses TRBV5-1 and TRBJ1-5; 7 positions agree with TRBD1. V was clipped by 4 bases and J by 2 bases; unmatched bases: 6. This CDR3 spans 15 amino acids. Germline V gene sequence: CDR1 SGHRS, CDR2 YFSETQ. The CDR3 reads CASSPGQERNQPQHF. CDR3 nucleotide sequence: TGCGCCAGCAGCCCCGGACAGGAACGCAATCAGCCCCAGCATTTT.

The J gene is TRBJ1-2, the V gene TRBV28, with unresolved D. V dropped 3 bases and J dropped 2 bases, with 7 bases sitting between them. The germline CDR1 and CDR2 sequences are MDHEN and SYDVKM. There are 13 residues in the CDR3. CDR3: CASSLGRNYGYTF. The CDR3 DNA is TGTGCCAGCAGTTTGGGCAGGAACTATGGCTACACCTTC.

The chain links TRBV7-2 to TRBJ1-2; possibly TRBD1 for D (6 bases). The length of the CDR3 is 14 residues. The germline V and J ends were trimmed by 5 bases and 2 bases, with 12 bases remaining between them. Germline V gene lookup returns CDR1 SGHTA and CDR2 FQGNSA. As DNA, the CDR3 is TGTGCCAGCAGCGGACAGAAGGGGAACTATGGCTACACCTTC. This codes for CASSGQKGNYGYTF.

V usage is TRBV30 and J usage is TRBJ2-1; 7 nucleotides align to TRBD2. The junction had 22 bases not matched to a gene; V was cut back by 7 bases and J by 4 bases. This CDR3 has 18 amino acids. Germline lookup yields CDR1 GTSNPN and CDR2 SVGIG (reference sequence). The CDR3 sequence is CASSPILREAERYNEQFF. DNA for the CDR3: TGTGCCTCTTCCCCGATCCTCCGGGAGGCCGAGAGGTACAATGAGCAGTTCTTC.

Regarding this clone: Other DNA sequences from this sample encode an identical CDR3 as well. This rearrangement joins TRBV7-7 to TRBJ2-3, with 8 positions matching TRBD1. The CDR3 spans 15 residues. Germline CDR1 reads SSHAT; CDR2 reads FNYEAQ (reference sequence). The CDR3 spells CASASGTGLTDTQYF. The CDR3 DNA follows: TGTGCTAGTGCATCCGGGACAGGTCTCACAGATACGCAGTATTTT.

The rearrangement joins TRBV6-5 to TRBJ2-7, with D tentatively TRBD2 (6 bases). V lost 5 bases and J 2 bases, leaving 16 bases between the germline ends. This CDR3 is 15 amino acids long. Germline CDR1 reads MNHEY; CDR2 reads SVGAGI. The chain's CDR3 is CASSPQRVRTYEQYF. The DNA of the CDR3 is TGTGCCAGCAGTCCCCAGCGGGTACGAACCTACGAGCAGTACTTC.

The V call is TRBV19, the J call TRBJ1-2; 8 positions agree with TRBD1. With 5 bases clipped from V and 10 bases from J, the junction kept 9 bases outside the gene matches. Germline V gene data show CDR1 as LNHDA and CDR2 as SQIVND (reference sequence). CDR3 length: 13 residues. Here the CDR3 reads CASSLDRVLDYTF. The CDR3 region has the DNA TGTGCCAGTAGTTTGGACAGGGTGTTGGACTACACCTTC. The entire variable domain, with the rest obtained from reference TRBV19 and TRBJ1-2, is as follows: DGGITQSPKYLFRKEGQNVTLSCEQNLNHDAMYWYRQDPGQGLRLIYYSQIVNDFQKGDIAEGYSVSREKKESFPLTVTSAQKNPTAFYLCASSLDRVLDYTFGSGTRLTVV.

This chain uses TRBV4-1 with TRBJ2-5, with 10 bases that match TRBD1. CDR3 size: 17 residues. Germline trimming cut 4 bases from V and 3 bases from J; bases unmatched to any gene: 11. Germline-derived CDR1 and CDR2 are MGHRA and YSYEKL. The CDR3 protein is CASSRLARTGGEETQYF. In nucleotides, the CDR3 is TGCGCCAGCAGCCGACTGGCTCGGACAGGGGGGGAAGAGACCCAGTACTTC.

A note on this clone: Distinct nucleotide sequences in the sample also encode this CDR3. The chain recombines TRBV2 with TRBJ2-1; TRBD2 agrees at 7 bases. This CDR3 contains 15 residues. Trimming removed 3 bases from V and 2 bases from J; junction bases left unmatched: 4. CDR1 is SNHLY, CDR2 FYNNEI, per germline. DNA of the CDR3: TGTGCCAGCAGTGAGGGCGGGAGCCCCTACAATGAGCAGTTCTTC. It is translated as CASSEGGSPYNEQFF.

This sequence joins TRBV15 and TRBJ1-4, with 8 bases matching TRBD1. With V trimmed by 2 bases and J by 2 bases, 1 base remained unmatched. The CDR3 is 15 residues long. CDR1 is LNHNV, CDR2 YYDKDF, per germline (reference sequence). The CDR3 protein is CATSRRQGTNEKLFF. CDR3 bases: TGTGCCACCAGCAGACGACAGGGGACTAATGAAAAACTGTTTTTT.

CDR3 sequence reads: CASSQLHRDRAQETQYF. The CDR3 DNA reads as TGCGCCAGCAGTCAATTACACCGGGACAGAGCCCAAGAGACCCAGTACTTC. This chain connects TRBV23-1 to TRBJ2-5; TRBD1 agrees at 7 bases. TRBV23-1 carries the ORF label, with uncertain function. There are 17 residues in the CDR3. The J segment lost 1 base and the V segment lost 1 base, leaving 9 bases of the junction unmatched.